These T cell receptor beta chains were read from a single sample in a study of cytomegalovirus exposure and HLA in healthy donors. TCRdb's table, derived via immunoSEQ multiplex PCR, lists solely in-frame clones and lacks some. This table has some 90,000 clones, around 77% appearing once. The sequencing sample was made of PBMCs. The receptors stem from a boy under 18 in good health and CMV-seronegative. Both conserved end residues are part of each CDR3. The order of the fields is J gene, V gene, CDR3 length, clone size, D gene, CDR3 DNA, CDR3 protein. The D gene is left open where the match is weak. Only some rows state a clone size, as once, few, many or a class for expanded clones.

TRBJ2-2	TRBV27	14	NA	NA	TGTGCCAGCAGTTTATCCCGCTCCACAGCGGAGCTGTTTTTT	CASSLSRSTAELFF
TRBJ1-1	TRBV6-5	15	NA	NA	TGTGCCAGCAGTTACTCCGACACACCGAACACTGAAGCTTTCTTT	CASSYSDTPNTEAFF
TRBJ2-2	TRBV15	11	NA	NA	TGTGCCACCACACAGACCGGGGAGCTGTTTTTT	CATTQTGELFF
TRBJ2-7	TRBV7-2	17	NA	TRBD2	TGTGCCAGCAGCTTAGTCGCGACTAGCGGGGTCTCCTACGAGCAGTACTTC	CASSLVATSGVSYEQYF
TRBJ1-2	TRBV30	16	NA	TRBD1	TGTGCCTGGAGTGGCGAGGGGGCAGGGGGAATTTATGGCTACACCTTC	CAWSGEGAGGIYGYTF
TRBJ1-2	TRBV29-1	12	NA	TRBD1	TGCAGCGTTGTGGAGGGGGCGAAAGGCTACACCTTC	CSVVEGAKGYTF
TRBJ2-2	TRBV7-6	15	once	TRBD1	TGTGCCAGCAGCCTCCGACAGGGGCTGGCCGGGGAGCTGTTTTTT	CASSLRQGLAGELFF
TRBJ1-5	TRBV30	13	NA	NA	TGTGCCCTCGAGCAGGGACTGAATCAGCCCCAGCATTTT	CALEQGLNQPQHF
TRBJ1-6	TRBV7-3	14	NA	NA	TGTGCCAGCAGCTTAGAACTGTATAATTCACCCCTCCACTTT	CASSLELYNSPLHF
TRBJ2-2	TRBV7-3	15	NA	NA	TGTGCCAGCAGCGCCCAGAGGGCCGGATCCGGGGAGCTGTTTTTT	CASSAQRAGSGELFF
TRBJ1-3	TRBV25-1	15	NA	NA	TGTGCCAGCAGTGAGGGTTCAGCGTCGGGAAACACCATATATTTT	CASSEGSASGNTIYF
TRBJ2-7	TRBV15	14	NA	NA	TGTGCCACCAGCACACGGGACAACTCCTACGAGCAGTACTTC	CATSTRDNSYEQYF
TRBJ2-5	TRBV29-1	15	NA	TRBD1	TGCAGCGTTGAAGGGGGACAGGGACCTCAAGAGACCCAGTACTTC	CSVEGGQGPQETQYF
TRBJ2-1	TRBV9	15	NA	TRBD2	TGTGCCAGCAGCGTAGATCTAGCGGGATACAATGAGCAGTTCTTC	CASSVDLAGYNEQFF
TRBJ2-7	TRBV18	14	NA	TRBD2	TGTGCCAGCTCACCGGGGACTAGCGGGATCGAGCAGTACTTC	CASSPGTSGIEQYF
TRBJ2-7	TRBV29-1	14	NA	NA	TGCAGCGTTGAAGACAGGGTAAGCTCCTACGAGCAGTACTTC	CSVEDRVSSYEQYF
TRBJ1-2	TRBV6-4	13	NA	NA	TGTGCCAGCAGTGTGGGCCCTAACTATGGCTACACCTTC	CASSVGPNYGYTF
TRBJ2-5	TRBV30	13	NA	NA	TGTGCCTGGAGCCAGGACAGAGAAGAGACCCAGTACTTC	CAWSQDREETQYF
TRBJ2-7	TRBV27	13	NA	TRBD1	TGTGCCAGCGGGTTGACAGGGGGATACGAGCAGTACTTC	CASGLTGGYEQYF
TRBJ2-1	TRBV19	14	once	NA	TGTGCCAGTAGTTACGACTCGAGATACAATGAGCAGTTCTTC	CASSYDSRYNEQFF
TRBJ2-2	TRBV6-5	13	NA	NA	TGTGCCAGCCTAAGAGATTTAACCGGGGAGCTGTTTTTT	CASLRDLTGELFF
TRBJ2-7	TRBV14	17	few	TRBD2	TGTGCCAGCAGCCAAGGGGTACTAGCGGGAGGTACTTACGAGCAGTACTTC	CASSQGVLAGGTYEQYF
TRBJ2-7	TRBV25-1	15	few	TRBD1	TGTGCCAGCAGTGACGACAGGGGTCCCCCCTACGAGCAGTACTTC	CASSDDRGPPYEQYF
TRBJ1-2	TRBV27	14	NA	TRBD1	TGTGCCAGCAGTTTTGCCGGGACAGGGGGCGGCTACACCTTC	CASSFAGTGGGYTF
TRBJ2-7	TRBV29-1	15	NA	NA	TGCAGCGTTGAAGATGGAACAGGAACTTACTACGAGCAGTACTTC	CSVEDGTGTYYEQYF
TRBJ1-1	TRBV27	13	NA	NA	TGTGCCAGCAGTCTTGCGGGGGGCACTGAAGCTTTCTTT	CASSLAGGTEAFF
TRBJ2-1	TRBV25-1	15	NA	NA	TGTGCCTCCCAGGGACTCCTTCCGACTAGGAATGAGCAGTTCTTC	CASQGLLPTRNEQFF
TRBJ1-3	TRBV30	14	NA	TRBD1	TGTGCCTGGAGTGTGGACAGGGGGCTGGACACCATATATTTT	CAWSVDRGLDTIYF
TRBJ1-2	TRBV27	14	NA	NA	TGTGCCACCATGCCCCGGGGGAGAGGCTATGGCTACACCTTC	CATMPRGRGYGYTF
TRBJ2-7	TRBV5-6	14	NA	TRBD1	TGTGCCAGCAGCTTGGTCGGACAGGGCGGCGAGCAGTACTTC	CASSLVGQGGEQYF
TRBJ2-7	TRBV13	14	NA	NA	TGTGCCAGCAGCGTACAAGGGGCCGCCTACGAGCAGTACTTC	CASSVQGAAYEQYF
TRBJ2-2	TRBV27	13	NA	NA	TGTGCCAGCAGTGCTCAGGGCACCGGGGAGCTGTTTTTT	CASSAQGTGELFF
TRBJ2-7	TRBV19	14	NA	NA	TGTGCCAGTAGTATGAGGTACGCCTCCTACGAGCAGTACTTC	CASSMRYASYEQYF
TRBJ2-7	TRBV7-9	16	NA	TRBD1	TGTGCCAGCAGCCGCCCGTGGCAGGGACAGGGGTACGAGCAGTACTTC	CASSRPWQGQGYEQYF
TRBJ2-7	TRBV7-2	16	once	TRBD1	TGTGCCAGCAGCTTAGCCGGACAGGGGGGTATTGACGAGCAGTACTTC	CASSLAGQGGIDEQYF
TRBJ2-2	TRBV6-5	14	NA	NA	TGTGCCAGCAGTATACAGGGTTTGACCGGGGAGCTGTTTTTT	CASSIQGLTGELFF
TRBJ2-5	TRBV29-1	14	NA	TRBD2	TGCAGCGCCGTCGGGAGCGGGGTACAAGAGACCCAGTACTTC	CSAVGSGVQETQYF
TRBJ2-7	TRBV5-1	16	NA	NA	TGCGCCAGCAGCCCCTGGACCCTCAGGGGTTCCTACGAGCAGTACTTC	CASSPWTLRGSYEQYF
TRBJ1-4	TRBV19	14	NA	NA	TGTGCCAGTAGTCGTAGGAGGGAAGGTGAAAAACTGTTTTTT	CASSRRREGEKLFF
TRBJ1-5	TRBV2	14	NA	TRBD1	TGTGCCAGCAGTCCCGACAGGGGACATCAGCCCCAGCATTTT	CASSPDRGHQPQHF
TRBJ1-2	TRBV7-3	13	NA	NA	TGTGCCAGCAGCTTAACCACAGGGAAAGGCTACACCTTC	CASSLTTGKGYTF
TRBJ2-1	TRBV6-1	15	few	TRBD1	TGTGCCAGCAGGTCAGGACAGGGGAACTACAATGAGCAGTTCTTC	CASRSGQGNYNEQFF
TRBJ2-3	TRBV4-3	15	NA	NA	TGCGCCAGCAGCCAAGATCGCGACTGGACAGATACGCAGTATTTT	CASSQDRDWTDTQYF
TRBJ2-3	TRBV11-1	14	NA	NA	TGTGCCAGCAGCTCCGACACCCGCACAGATACGCAGTATTTT	CASSSDTRTDTQYF
TRBJ1-5	TRBV6-1	13	few	TRBD1	TGTGCCAGCAGTGAAGACAGGGGCCAGCCCCAGCATTTT	CASSEDRGQPQHF
TRBJ1-2	TRBV28	15	NA	TRBD1	TGTGCCAGCAGTCCAAGACAGGGCGAATGGTATGGCTACACCTTC	CASSPRQGEWYGYTF
TRBJ1-2	TRBV19	12	NA	NA	TGTGCCAGTTTGAGAAGTAACTATGGCTACACCTTC	CASLRSNYGYTF
TRBJ2-1	TRBV13	21	NA	TRBD2	TGTGCCAGCAGCTTAGTCGTCAGGGCTAGCGGGAGGAGTACTGGAGGCAATGAGCAGTTCTTC	CASSLVVRASGRSTGGNEQFF
TRBJ1-1	TRBV7-9	14	NA	NA	TGTGCCAGCAGCTTAGCCACAGGGAACACTGAAGCTTTCTTT	CASSLATGNTEAFF
TRBJ2-4	TRBV28	15	NA	NA	TGTGCCAGCACCCCTGGGCGCCTAGCCAAAAACATTCAGTACTTC	CASTPGRLAKNIQYF
TRBJ2-2	TRBV5-4	17	NA	TRBD2	TGTGCCAGCAGCTGGATAGCGGGGAGCCCTTTAGCCGGGGAGCTGTTTTTT	CASSWIAGSPLAGELFF
TRBJ2-2	TRBV10-2	16	NA	NA	TGCGCCAGCAGTGAGAATTGGGGAGAATACACCGGGGAGCTGTTTTTT	CASSENWGEYTGELFF
TRBJ2-2	TRBV6-1	15	NA	NA	TGTGCCAGCAGTCCTCAAGGGGGGGGAGCCGGGGAGCTGTTTTTT	CASSPQGGGAGELFF
TRBJ1-4	TRBV15	14	few	NA	TGTGCCACCAGCAGAGATGAGGGTACGGAAAAACTGTTTTTT	CATSRDEGTEKLFF
TRBJ1-5	TRBV5-5	12	NA	NA	TGTGCCAGCAGCTTGGGTCTCCAGCCCCAGCATTTT	CASSLGLQPQHF
TRBJ2-5	TRBV4-1	14	NA	TRBD2	TGCGCCAGCAGCCAACTCCAGGGAGGGGAGACCCAGTACTTC	CASSQLQGGETQYF
TRBJ1-2	TRBV29-1	14	NA	NA	TGCAGCGTTGTTGCCAGGGGAGAGATTTATGGCTACACCTTC	CSVVARGEIYGYTF
TRBJ1-2	TRBV28	14	NA	TRBD1	TGTGCCAGCAGGGTGGACAGGCCGAACTATGGCTACACCTTC	CASRVDRPNYGYTF